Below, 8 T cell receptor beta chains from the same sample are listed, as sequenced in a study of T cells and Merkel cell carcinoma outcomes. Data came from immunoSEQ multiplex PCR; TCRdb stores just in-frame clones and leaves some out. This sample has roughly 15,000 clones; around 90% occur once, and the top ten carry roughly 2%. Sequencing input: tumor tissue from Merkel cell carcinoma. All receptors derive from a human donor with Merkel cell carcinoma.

The CDR3 protein is CASRSISDTQYF. CDR3 DNA: TGTGCCAGCAGGAGTATTTCAGATACGCAGTATTTT. V and J are TRBV2 and TRBJ2-3, with D hard to call. Per germline, CDR1 SNHLY and CDR2 FYNNEI. Trimming took off 6 bases at V and 4 bases at J, with 8 bases between the two ends. This CDR3 contains 12 residues. The whole variable domain, remainder taken from reference TRBV2 and TRBJ2-3, is EPEVTQTPSHQVTQMGQEVILRCVPISNHLYFYWYRQILGQKVEFLVSFYNNEISEKSEIFDDQFSVERPDGSNFTLKIRSTKLEDSAMYFCASRSISDTQYFGPGTRLTVL.

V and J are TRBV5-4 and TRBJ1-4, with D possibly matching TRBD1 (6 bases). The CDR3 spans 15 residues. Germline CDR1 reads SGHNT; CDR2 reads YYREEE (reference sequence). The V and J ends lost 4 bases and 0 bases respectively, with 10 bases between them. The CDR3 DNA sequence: TGTGCCAGCAGCCAGGGGATAACAACTAATGAAAAACTGTTTTTT. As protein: CASSQGITTNEKLFF.

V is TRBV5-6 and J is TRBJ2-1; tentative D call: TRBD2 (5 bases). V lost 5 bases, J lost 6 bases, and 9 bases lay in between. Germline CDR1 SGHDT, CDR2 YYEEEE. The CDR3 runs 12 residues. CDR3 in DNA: TGTGCCAGCAGACGCCTAGCCAATGAGCAGTTCTTC. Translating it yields CASRRLANEQFF.

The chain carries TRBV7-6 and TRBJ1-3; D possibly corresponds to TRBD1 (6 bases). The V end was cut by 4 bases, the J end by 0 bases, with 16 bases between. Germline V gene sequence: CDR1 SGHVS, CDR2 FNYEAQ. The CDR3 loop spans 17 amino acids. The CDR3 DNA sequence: TGTGCCAGCAGCTCGGTAGGCGGGACACTCTCTGGAAACACCATATATTTT. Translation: CASSSVGGTLSGNTIYF.

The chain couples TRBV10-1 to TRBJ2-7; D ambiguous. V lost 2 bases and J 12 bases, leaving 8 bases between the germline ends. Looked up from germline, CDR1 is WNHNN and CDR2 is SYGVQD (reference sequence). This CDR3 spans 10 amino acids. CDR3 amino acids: CASSEVKRYF. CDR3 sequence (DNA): TGCGCCAGCAGTGAGGTAAAACGGTACTTC.

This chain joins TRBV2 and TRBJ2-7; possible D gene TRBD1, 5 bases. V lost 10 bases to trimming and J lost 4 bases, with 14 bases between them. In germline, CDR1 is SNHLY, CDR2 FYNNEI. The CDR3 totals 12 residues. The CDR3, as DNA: TGTGCCACTAACAGGATTCCTTACGAGCAGTACTTC. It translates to CATNRIPYEQYF.

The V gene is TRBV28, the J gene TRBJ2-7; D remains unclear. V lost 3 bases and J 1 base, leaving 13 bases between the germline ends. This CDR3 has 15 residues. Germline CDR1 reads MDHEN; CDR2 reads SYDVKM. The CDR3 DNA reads TGTGCCAGCAGTTTGCAGGATTTCGGGTCCTACGAGCAGTACTTC. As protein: CASSLQDFGSYEQYF. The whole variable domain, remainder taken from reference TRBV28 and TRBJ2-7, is DVKVTQSSRYLVKRTGEKVFLECVQDMDHENMFWYRQDPGLGLRLIYFSYDVKMKEKGDIPEGYSVSREKKERFSLILESASTNQTSMYLCASSLQDFGSYEQYFGPGTRLTVT.

The CDR3 protein is CASSPSAISGVDYEQYF. DNA for the CDR3: TGTGCCAGCTCACCAAGTGCTATCTCAGGGGTAGACTACGAGCAGTACTTC. V is TRBV18 and J is TRBJ2-7; weak D call: TRBD1 (6 bases). The CDR3 length is 17 residues. Germline loops: CDR1 KGHSH, CDR2 LQKENI. The V end lost 2 bases, the J end lost 3 bases, and 20 bases lay between the germline ends.